The clone carrying this T cell receptor beta chain was picked up many times. The TCR beta library used iRepertoire HTBI primers with Arm-PCR amplification of CDR3. TCRdb re-called the multiplex PCR reads through MiXCR, storing one row per CDR3 protein. The profile shows about 210,000 distinct CDR3 sequences, around 20% of them singletons. The time point denotes: newly diagnosed GD, antithyroid drugs for less than 3 months. Preparation of the TCR library used RNA extracted from PBMCs. This sample stems from a study of regulatory T cells in long-lasting Graves disease. CDR3 length equals 13 residues. V dropped 2 bases and J dropped 5; count of bases not matched to a gene: 2. The same data also contributed to another study, on T cells in Graves' hyperthyroidism and ophthalmopathy.

The genes are TRBV12-3 or TRBV12-4 and TRBJ1-1, with TRBD1 matching 7 bases. This receptor was taken from a young woman with Graves disease. Sequenced material: peripheral blood mononuclear cells (PBMCs), taken at new diagnosis, from a patient treated with antithyroid drugs. CDR3 protein: CASSLQGGTEAFF. For the CDR3, the DNA is TGTGCCAGCAGTTTACAGGGGGGGACTGAAGCTTTCTTT.